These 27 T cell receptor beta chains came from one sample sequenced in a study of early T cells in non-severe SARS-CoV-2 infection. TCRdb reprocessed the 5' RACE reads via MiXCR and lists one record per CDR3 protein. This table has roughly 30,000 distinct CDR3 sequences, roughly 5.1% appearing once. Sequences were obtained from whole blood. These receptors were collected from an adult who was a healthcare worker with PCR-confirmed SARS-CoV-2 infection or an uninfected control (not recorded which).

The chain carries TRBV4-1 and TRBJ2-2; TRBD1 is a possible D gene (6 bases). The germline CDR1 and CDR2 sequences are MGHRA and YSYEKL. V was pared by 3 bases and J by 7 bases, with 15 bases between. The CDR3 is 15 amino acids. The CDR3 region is CASSQPRTGFGELFF. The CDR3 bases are TGCGCCAGCAGCCAGCCTCGAACAGGGTTCGGGGAGCTGTTTTTT.

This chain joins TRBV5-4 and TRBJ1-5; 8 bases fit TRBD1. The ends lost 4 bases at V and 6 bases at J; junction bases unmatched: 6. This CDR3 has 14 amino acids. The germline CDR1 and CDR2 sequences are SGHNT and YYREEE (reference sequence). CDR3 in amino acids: CASSRTGPVQPQHF. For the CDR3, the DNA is TGTGCCAGCAGCCGGACAGGGCCGGTTCAGCCCCAGCATTTT.

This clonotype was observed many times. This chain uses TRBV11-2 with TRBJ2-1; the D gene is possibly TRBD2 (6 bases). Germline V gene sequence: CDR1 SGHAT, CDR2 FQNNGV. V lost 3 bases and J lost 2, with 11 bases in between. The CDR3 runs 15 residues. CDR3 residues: CASSFSGGAYNEQFF. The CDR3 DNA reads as TGTGCCAGCAGCTTCTCCGGGGGTGCCTACAATGAGCAGTTCTTC.

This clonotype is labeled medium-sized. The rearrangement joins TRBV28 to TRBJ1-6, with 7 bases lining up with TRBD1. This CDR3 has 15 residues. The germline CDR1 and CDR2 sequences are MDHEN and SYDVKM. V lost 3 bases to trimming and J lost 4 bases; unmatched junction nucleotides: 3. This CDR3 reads CASSFDREYNSPLHF. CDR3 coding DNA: TGTGCCAGCAGTTTCGACAGGGAGTATAATTCACCCCTCCACTTT.

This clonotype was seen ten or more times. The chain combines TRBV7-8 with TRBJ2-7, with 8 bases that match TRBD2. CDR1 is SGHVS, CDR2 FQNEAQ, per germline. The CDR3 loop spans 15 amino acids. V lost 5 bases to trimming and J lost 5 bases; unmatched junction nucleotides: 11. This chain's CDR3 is CASSPRGGRSHEQYF. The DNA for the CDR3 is TGTGCCAGCAGCCCCCGCGGGGGGCGATCCCACGAGCAGTACTTC.

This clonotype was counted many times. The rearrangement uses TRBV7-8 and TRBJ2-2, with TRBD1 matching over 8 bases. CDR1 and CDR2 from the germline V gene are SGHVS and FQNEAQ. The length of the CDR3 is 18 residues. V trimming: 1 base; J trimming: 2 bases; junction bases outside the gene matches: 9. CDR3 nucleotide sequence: TGTGCCAGCAGCTTAGGGAGGACAGGGACGGGTAACACCGGGGAGCTGTTTTTT. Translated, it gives CASSLGRTGTGNTGELFF.

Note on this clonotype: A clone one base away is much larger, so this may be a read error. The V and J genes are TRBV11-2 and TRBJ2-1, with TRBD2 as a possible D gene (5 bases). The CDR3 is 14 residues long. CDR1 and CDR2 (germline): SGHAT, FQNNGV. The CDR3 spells CASKTEGNYNDQFF. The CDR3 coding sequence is TGTGCCAGCAAGACTGAGGGCAACTACAATGACCAGTTCTTC.

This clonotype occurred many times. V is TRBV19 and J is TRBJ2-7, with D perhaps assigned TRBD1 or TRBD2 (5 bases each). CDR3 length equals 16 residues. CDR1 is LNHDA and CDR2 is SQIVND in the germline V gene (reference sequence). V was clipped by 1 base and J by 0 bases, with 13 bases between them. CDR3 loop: CASSIAGQGPSYEQYF. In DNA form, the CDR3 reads TGTGCCAGTAGTATAGCGGGGCAAGGGCCCTCCTACGAGCAGTACTTC.

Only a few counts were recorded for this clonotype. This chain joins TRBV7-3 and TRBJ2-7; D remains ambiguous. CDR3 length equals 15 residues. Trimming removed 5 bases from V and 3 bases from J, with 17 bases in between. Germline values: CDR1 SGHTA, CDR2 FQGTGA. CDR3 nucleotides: TGTGCCAGCAGCCCCGGGCCCTCGGGCGTCTACGAGCAGTACTTC. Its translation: CASSPGPSGVYEQYF. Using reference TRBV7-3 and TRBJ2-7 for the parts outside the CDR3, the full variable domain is GAGVSQTPSNKVTEKGKYVELRCDPISGHTALYWYRQSLGQGPEFLIYFQGTGAADDSGLPNDRFFAVRPEGSVSTLKIQRTERGDSAVYLCASSPGPSGVYEQYFGPGTRLTVT.

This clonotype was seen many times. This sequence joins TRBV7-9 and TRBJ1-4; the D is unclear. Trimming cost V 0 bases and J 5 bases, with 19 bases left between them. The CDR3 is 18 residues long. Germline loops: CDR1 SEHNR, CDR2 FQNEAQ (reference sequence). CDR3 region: CASSLAMSVGDPNEKLFF. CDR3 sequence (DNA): TGTGCCAGCAGCTTAGCGATGTCAGTCGGGGATCCCAATGAAAAACTGTTTTTT.

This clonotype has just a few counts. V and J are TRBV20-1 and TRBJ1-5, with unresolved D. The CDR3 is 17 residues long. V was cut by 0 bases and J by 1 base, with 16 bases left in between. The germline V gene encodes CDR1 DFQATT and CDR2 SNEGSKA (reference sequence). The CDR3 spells CSARDPRRTVSNQPQHF. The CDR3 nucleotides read TGCAGTGCTAGAGATCCTAGGCGGACCGTAAGCAATCAGCCCCAGCATTTT.

The CDR3 reads CSARPQGTNYGYTF. CDR3 nucleotides: TGCAGTGCTAGACCCCAGGGAACAAACTATGGCTACACCTTC. The rearrangement joins TRBV20-1 to TRBJ1-2; maybe TRBD1 (5 bases). This CDR3 has 14 amino acids. Deletions cut 2 bases from V and 2 bases from J, with 12 bases between. In germline, CDR1 is DFQATT, CDR2 SNEGSKA (reference sequence).

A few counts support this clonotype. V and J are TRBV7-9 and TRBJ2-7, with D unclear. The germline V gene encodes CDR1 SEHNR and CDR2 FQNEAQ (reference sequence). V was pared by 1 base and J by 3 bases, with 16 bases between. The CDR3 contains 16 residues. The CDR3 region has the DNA TGTGCCAGCAGCTTAGTCGGTAAAGGGCCAAACTACGAGCAGTACTTC. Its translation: CASSLVGKGPNYEQYF.

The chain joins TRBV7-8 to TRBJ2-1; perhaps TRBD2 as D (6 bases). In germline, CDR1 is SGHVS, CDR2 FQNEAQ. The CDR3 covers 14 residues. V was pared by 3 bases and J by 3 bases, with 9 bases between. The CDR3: CASSFSSGYNEQFF. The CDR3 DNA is TGTGCCAGCAGCTTTAGTAGCGGCTACAATGAGCAGTTCTTC. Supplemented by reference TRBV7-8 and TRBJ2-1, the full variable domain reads GAGVSQSPRYKVAKRGQDVALRCDPISGHVSLFWYQQALGQGPEFLTYFQNEAQLDKSGLPSDRFFAERPEGSVSTLKIQRTQQEDSAVYLCASSFSSGYNEQFFGPGTRLTVL.

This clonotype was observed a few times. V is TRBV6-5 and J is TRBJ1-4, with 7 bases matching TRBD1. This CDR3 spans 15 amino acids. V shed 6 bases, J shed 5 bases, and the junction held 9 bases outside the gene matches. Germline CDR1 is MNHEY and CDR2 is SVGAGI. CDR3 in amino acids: CASSLSGTDNEKLFF. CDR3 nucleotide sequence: TGTGCCAGCAGCTTATCCGGGACAGACAATGAAAAACTGTTTTTT.

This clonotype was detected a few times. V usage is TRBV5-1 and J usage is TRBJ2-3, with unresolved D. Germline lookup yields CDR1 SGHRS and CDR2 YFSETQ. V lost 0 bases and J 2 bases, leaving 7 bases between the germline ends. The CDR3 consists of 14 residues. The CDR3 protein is CASSLDGPTDTQYF. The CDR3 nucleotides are TGCGCCAGCAGCTTGGACGGACCCACAGATACGCAGTATTTT.

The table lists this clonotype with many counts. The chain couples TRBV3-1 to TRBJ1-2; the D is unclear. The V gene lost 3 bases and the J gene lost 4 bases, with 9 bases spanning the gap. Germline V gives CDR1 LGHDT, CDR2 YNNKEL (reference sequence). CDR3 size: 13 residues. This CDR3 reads CASSHGPIYGYTF. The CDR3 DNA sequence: TGTGCCAGCAGCCATGGACCGATCTATGGCTACACCTTC.

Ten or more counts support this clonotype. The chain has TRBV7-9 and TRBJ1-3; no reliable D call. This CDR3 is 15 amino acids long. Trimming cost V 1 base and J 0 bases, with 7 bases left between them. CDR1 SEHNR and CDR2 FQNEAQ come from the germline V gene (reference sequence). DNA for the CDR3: TGTGCCAGCAGCTTAGGACGAAACTCTGGAAACACCATATATTTT. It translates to CASSLGRNSGNTIYF. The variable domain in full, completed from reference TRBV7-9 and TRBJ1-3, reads DTGVSQNPRHKITKRGQNVTFRCDPISEHNRLYWYRQTLGQGPEFLTYFQNEAQLEKSRLLSDRFSAERPKGSFSTLEIQRTEQGDSAMYLCASSLGRNSGNTIYFGEGSWLTVV.

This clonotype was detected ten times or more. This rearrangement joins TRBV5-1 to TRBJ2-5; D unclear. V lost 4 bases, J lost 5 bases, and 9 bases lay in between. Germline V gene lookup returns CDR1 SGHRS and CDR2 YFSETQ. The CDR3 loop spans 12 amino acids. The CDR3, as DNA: TGCGCCAGCAGCACAGAGACGGAGACCCAGTACTTC. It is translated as CASSTETETQYF.

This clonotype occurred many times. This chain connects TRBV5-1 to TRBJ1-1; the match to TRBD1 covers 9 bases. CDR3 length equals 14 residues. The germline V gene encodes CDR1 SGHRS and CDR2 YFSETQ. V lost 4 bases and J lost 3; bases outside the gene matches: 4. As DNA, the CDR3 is TGCGCCAGCAGCGGAAGGACAGGGGACACTGAAGCTTTCTTT. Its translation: CASSGRTGDTEAFF.

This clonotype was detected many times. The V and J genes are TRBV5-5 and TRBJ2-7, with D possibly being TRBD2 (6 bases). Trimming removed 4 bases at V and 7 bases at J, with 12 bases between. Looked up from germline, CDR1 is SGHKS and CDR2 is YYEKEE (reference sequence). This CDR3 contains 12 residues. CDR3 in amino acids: CASSQGGREQYF. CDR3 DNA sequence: TGTGCCAGCAGCCAGGGAGGCAGAGAGCAGTACTTC.

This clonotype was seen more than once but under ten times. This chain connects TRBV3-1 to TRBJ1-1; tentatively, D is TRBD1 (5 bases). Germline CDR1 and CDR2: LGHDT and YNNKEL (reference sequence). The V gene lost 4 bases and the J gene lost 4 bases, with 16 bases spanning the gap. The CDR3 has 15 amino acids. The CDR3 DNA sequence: TGTGCCAGCAGCCCAATCAACGAGGGGAGCACTGAAGCTTTCTTT. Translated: CASSPINEGSTEAFF.

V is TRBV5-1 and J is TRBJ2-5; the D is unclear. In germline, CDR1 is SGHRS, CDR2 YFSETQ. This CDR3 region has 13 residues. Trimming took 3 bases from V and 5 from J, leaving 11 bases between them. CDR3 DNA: TGCGCCAGCAGCTGGAACGGCGGCGAGACCCAGTACTTC. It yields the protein CASSWNGGETQYF.

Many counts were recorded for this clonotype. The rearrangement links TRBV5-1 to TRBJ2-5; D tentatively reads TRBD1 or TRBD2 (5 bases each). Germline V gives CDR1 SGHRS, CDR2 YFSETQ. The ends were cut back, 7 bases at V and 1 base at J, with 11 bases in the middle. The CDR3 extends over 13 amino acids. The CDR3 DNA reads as TGCGCCAGCCGAGCTGGGACCCAAGAGACCCAGTACTTC. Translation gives CASRAGTQETQYF.

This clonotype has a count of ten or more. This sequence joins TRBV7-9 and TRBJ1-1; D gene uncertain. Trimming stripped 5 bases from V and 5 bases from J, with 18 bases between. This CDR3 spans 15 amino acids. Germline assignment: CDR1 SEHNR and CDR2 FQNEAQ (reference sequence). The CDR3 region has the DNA TGTGCCAGCAGCCCGACCTCGTTGGGGAAAACTGAAGCTTTCTTT. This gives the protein CASSPTSLGKTEAFF.

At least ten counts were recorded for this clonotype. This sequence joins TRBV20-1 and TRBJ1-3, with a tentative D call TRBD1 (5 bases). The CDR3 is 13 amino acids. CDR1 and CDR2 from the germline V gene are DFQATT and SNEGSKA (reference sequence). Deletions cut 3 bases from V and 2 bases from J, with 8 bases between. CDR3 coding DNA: TGCAGTGCTAGCCAGGGAGCTGGAAACACCATATATTTT. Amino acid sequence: CSASQGAGNTIYF.

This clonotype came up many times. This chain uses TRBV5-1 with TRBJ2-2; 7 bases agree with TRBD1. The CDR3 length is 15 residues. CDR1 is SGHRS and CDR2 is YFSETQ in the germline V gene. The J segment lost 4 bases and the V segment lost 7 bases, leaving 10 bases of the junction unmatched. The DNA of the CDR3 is TGCGCCAGCGGCCGACAGGGTCTCAGCACCGGGGAGCTGTTTTTT. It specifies CASGRQGLSTGELFF.